A single sample is the source of the 3 T cell receptor beta chains below, sequenced in a study of blood T cell repertoires in COVID-19. This table comes from immunoSEQ multiplex PCR, and its TCRdb copy is limited to in-frame clones, with some not included. The table shows about 200,000 clones, with approximately 82% occurring only once. The source material was peripheral blood. The receptor source for this set is a human donor with acute or convalescent COVID-19. The donor label of this sample is uncertain.

This clone came up once. This CDR3 is also generated by other DNA sequences in the sample. The chain couples TRBV27 to TRBJ1-2, with no clear D. The V and J ends lost 0 bases and 0 bases respectively, with 5 bases between them. Per the germline V gene, CDR1 is MNHEY and CDR2 is SMNVEV (reference sequence). The CDR3 consists of 14 residues. CDR3 sequence reads: CASSLSRANYGYTF. CDR3 DNA: TGTGCCAGCAGTTTATCCCGGGCTAACTATGGCTACACCTTC.

This chain connects TRBV30 to TRBJ1-1; no firm D call. The CDR3 consists of 17 residues. Trimming removed 4 bases at V and 4 bases at J, with 25 bases between. Per germline, CDR1 GTSNPN and CDR2 SVGIG (reference sequence). The DNA of the CDR3 is TGTGCCTGGATTTCCTCCCGCGCGGGTTTTAGTGGCACTGAAGCTTTCTTT. It translates to CAWISSRAGFSGTEAFF.

The chain recombines TRBV9 with TRBJ1-4; D is possibly TRBD1 (5 bases). The germline V gene encodes CDR1 SGDLS and CDR2 YYNGEE. The V gene lost 3 bases and the J gene lost 0 bases, with 6 bases spanning the gap. The CDR3 loop spans 14 amino acids. CDR3 in DNA: TGTGCCAGCAGCGAGACAGCAACTAATGAAAAACTGTTTTTT. This translates into CASSETATNEKLFF.